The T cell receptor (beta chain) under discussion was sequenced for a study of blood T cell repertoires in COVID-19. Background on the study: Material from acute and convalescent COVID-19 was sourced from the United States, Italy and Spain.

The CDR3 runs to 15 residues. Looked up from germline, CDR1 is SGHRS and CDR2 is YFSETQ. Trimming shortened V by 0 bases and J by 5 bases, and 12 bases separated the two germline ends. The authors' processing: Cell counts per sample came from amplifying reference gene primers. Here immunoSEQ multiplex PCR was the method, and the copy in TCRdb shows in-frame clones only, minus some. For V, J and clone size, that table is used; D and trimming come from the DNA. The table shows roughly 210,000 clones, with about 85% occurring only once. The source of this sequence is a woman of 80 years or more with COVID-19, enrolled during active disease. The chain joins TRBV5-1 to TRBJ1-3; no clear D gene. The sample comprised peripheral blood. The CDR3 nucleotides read TGCGCCAGCAGCTTGGACAGTCTGGATCGAAACACCATATATTTT. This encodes CASSLDSLDRNTIYF.